This entry lists 26 T cell receptor beta chains sequenced from one sample in a study of blood T cell repertoires in COVID-19. Clones were sequenced by immunoSEQ multiplex PCR, and TCRdb holds only the in-frame ones, with some missing. The table has about 140,000 clones, around 90% seen once. Sequencing input: peripheral blood. These receptors originate from a human donor with COVID-19, enrolled during active disease. The donor label of this sample is uncertain.

The V and J genes are TRBV30 and TRBJ1-6; maybe TRBD1 (5 bases). Trimming cost V 3 bases and J 7 bases, with 19 bases left between them. CDR3 size: 16 residues. CDR1 and CDR2 (germline): GTSNPN, SVGIG (reference sequence). This CDR3 reads CAWRARRKGLNSPLHF. CDR3 bases: TGTGCCTGGAGGGCGCGTCGGAAGGGGCTGAATTCACCCCTCCACTTT.

This rearrangement joins TRBV19 to TRBJ1-6, with D maybe TRBD1 (6 bases). This CDR3 comprises 15 residues. Looked up from germline, CDR1 is LNHDA and CDR2 is SQIVND (reference sequence). V lost 3 bases, J lost 8 bases, and 14 bases lay in between. CDR3 residues: CASSMQGMEYSPLHF. The CDR3 nucleotides read TGTGCCAGTAGTATGCAGGGGATGGAATATTCACCCCTCCACTTT. Looking up the rest from reference TRBV19 and TRBJ1-6 gives the full variable domain: DGGITQSPKYLFRKEGQNVTLSCEQNLNHDAMYWYRQDPGQGLRLIYYSQIVNDFQKGDIAEGYSVSREKKESFPLTVTSAQKNPTAFYLCASSMQGMEYSPLHFGNGTRLTVT.

The rearrangement joins TRBV5-1 to TRBJ2-3, with TRBD1 identical over 11 bases. V was pared by 3 bases and J by 3 bases, with 6 bases of the junction left unmatched. The germline V gene has CDR1 SGHRS and CDR2 YFSETQ. This CDR3 is built from 16 residues. CDR3 loop: CASSSGTGGRTDTQYF. CDR3 DNA sequence: TGCGCCAGCAGCTCCGGGACAGGGGGTAGGACAGATACGCAGTATTTT.

In DNA form, the CDR3 reads TGTGCCAGCAGCCAGTTACAGGGAGGCTACACCTTC. It encodes CASSQLQGGYTF. The chain recombines TRBV3-1 (or the pseudogene TRBV3-2) with TRBJ1-2, with D perhaps matching TRBD1 (6 bases). Trimming took off 3 bases at V and 8 bases at J, with 10 bases between the two ends. The V gene's germline CDR1 is LGHDT and CDR2 YNNKEL (reference sequence). This CDR3 spans 12 amino acids.

V is TRBV7-9 and J is TRBJ1-4, with unresolved D. This CDR3 has 15 amino acids. In germline, CDR1 is SEHNR, CDR2 FQNEAQ (reference sequence). The germline V and J ends were trimmed by 1 base and 3 bases, with 9 bases remaining between them. The CDR3 coding sequence is TGTGCCAGCAGCTTAGGAGCGGCCGCTAATGAAAAACTGTTTTTT. Protein sequence: CASSLGAAANEKLFF. The entire variable domain, with the rest obtained from reference TRBV7-9 and TRBJ1-4, is as follows: DTGVSQNPRHKITKRGQNVTFRCDPISEHNRLYWYRQTLGQGPEFLTYFQNEAQLEKSRLLSDRFSAERPKGSFSTLEIQRTEQGDSAMYLCASSLGAAANEKLFFGSGTQLSVL.

The chain links TRBV29-1 to TRBJ2-1, with 9 positions matching TRBD1. Germline V gene lookup returns CDR1 SQVTM and CDR2 ANQGSEA. V gave up 0 bases and J gave up 8 bases; unmatched junction bases: 26. The CDR3 totals 21 residues. DNA of the CDR3: TGCAGCGTTGAAGATTGGGGCGAGGGACAGGGTGCAAACCTCACCCCGGATGAGCAGTTCTTC. Amino acids: CSVEDWGEGQGANLTPDEQFF.

The CDR3 bases are TGCGCCAGCAGTGAGGGCTTCAGCTCCTACAATGAGCAGTTCTTC. Translation: CASSEGFSSYNEQFF. The rearrangement uses TRBV10-1 and TRBJ2-1; D unclear. Germline assignment: CDR1 WNHNN and CDR2 SYGVQD (reference sequence). V lost 2 bases to trimming and J lost 0 bases, with 8 bases between them. CDR3 size: 15 residues.

The rearrangement joins TRBV10-3 to TRBJ1-1; tentatively, D is TRBD1 (6 bases). CDR3 length equals 15 residues. The V end was cut by 4 bases, the J end by 5 bases, with 17 bases between. CDR1 and CDR2 (germline): ENHRY, SYGVKD. The CDR3 region has the DNA TGTGCCATCAGTGTAACGGCAGGGGAAGGGACTGAAGCTTTCTTT. This translates into CAISVTAGEGTEAFF.

This chain links TRBV19 with TRBJ2-5; 10 bases agree with TRBD2. CDR1 LNHDA and CDR2 SQIVND come from the germline V gene (reference sequence). This CDR3 comprises 15 residues. Trimming cost V 3 bases and J 3 bases; bases outside gene matches: 4. Written as DNA, the CDR3 is TGTGCCAGTAGTATGACCGGGACTAGCGAAGAGACCCAGTACTTC. Translating it yields CASSMTGTSEETQYF.

V and J are TRBV4-1 and TRBJ1-6; tentatively, D is TRBD1 (5 bases). CDR3 length equals 13 residues. CDR1 and CDR2 from the germline V gene are MGHRA and YSYEKL. V lost 4 bases and J 9 bases, leaving 10 bases between the germline ends. CDR3 coding DNA: TGCGCCAGCAGCCGACCCGACAGTTCACCCCTCCACTTT. This encodes CASSRPDSSPLHF.

This clone was seen a single time. This sequence joins TRBV1 and TRBJ2-3; no check of the table's D call, TRBD2, against the DNA was made. TRBV1 corresponds to a pseudogene. This CDR3 is built from 17 residues. The CDR3 DNA follows: TGCACCAGCAGCGTACCGAGGGCGGGGGGCCCCGGAGATACGCAGTATTTT. Residues: CTSSVPRAGGPGDTQYF.

This clone was picked up one time. The V gene is TRBV4-1, the J gene TRBJ2-7; 10 bases are shared with TRBD1. V shed 4 bases, J shed 0 bases, and the junction held 0 bases outside the gene matches. This CDR3 is 14 amino acids long. Germline V CDR1 and CDR2: MGHRA, YSYEKL. CDR3 sequence reads: CASSRTGGSYEQYF. The CDR3 nucleotides are TGCGCCAGCAGCCGGACAGGGGGCTCCTACGAGCAGTACTTC.

A few counts support this clone. This same CDR3 is encoded by further DNA sequences in the sample. The chain carries TRBV2 and TRBJ1-6; D uncertain. CDR3 length: 14 residues. Germline CDR1 SNHLY, CDR2 FYNNEI. V gave up 0 bases and J gave up 6 bases, with 6 bases separating them. The CDR3, as DNA: TGTGCCAGCAGTGAAGCGCGGGTTAATTCACCCCTCCACTTT. Translated, it gives CASSEARVNSPLHF.

The DNA of the CDR3 is TGTGCCAGCAACCTGGGGACTAGGCCCCACGAGCAGTACTTC. It translates to CASNLGTRPHEQYF. V and J are TRBV6-4 and TRBJ2-7; TRBD2 aligns across 8 bases. Losses at the gene ends were 7 bases for V and 5 bases for J; bases not matched to a gene: 10. The length of the CDR3 is 14 residues. Germline CDR1 reads MRHNA; CDR2 reads SNTAGT.

Comment on this clone: The DNA is omitted, as the CDR3 cannot be located on it reliably, and the CDR3 follows TCRdb's listing. The V and J genes are TRBV9 and TRBJ1-2; the table names TRBD1, a call not compared with the DNA. Inclusive of both ends, the CDR3 amounts to 15 amino acids. Germline loops: CDR1 SGDLS, CDR2 YYNGEE. The CDR3 loop is CASSVGGGANYGHTF.

This clone was seen only once. A read error may produce the germline difference seen at one junction end. The chain uses TRBV4-1 and TRBJ2-7, with 7 bases fitting TRBD2. The CDR3 spans 13 residues. The germline V gene encodes CDR1 MGHRA and CDR2 YSYEKL. The CDR3 coding sequence is TGCGCCAGCAGCAACGTCGCGGGGGAGGTTCCAAGATTC. This gives the protein CASSNVAGEVPRF.

The chain uses TRBV6-5 and TRBJ1-1; possible D gene TRBD1, 6 bases. Germline CDR1 is MNHEY and CDR2 is SVGAGI. V lost 6 bases and J 7 bases, leaving 15 bases between the germline ends. This CDR3 has 13 residues. CDR3 coding DNA: TGTGCCAGCAGGAGGGGGGGAGGAGGTGAAGCTTTCTTT. Translated: CASRRGGGGEAFF.

The genes are TRBV3-1 (or the pseudogene TRBV3-2) and TRBJ1-4, with D perhaps TRBD1 (5 bases). Germline V gene data show CDR1 as LGHDT and CDR2 as YNNKEL (reference sequence). Trimming cost V 3 bases and J 10 bases, with 15 bases left between them. There are 14 residues in the CDR3. CDR3 DNA sequence: TGTGCCAGCAGCCAGCGCGGGGAGGGGACAAAACTGTTTTTT. Its translation: CASSQRGEGTKLFF.

The V gene is TRBV7-9, the J gene TRBJ2-5, with TRBD2 as a possible D gene (6 bases). This CDR3 is built from 13 residues. Germline CDR1 reads SEHNR; CDR2 reads FQNEAQ (reference sequence). V lost 3 bases and J 5 bases, leaving 10 bases between the germline ends. The CDR3 DNA reads as TGTGCCAGCAGCTTTCGGGGGAGGGAGACCCAGTACTTC. Translating it yields CASSFRGRETQYF.

The chain uses TRBV7-3 and TRBJ2-1, with 8 bases identical to TRBD2. Losses at the gene ends were 5 bases for V and 0 bases for J; bases not matched to a gene: 3. This CDR3 has 15 residues. Germline loops: CDR1 SGHTA, CDR2 FQGTGA. The CDR3 coding sequence is TGTGCCAGCAGCGCCGGGACTAGCTCCTACAATGAGCAGTTCTTC. It yields the protein CASSAGTSSYNEQFF.

This clone was counted a single time. V usage is TRBV24-1 and J usage is TRBJ2-5, with D perhaps matching TRBD2 (6 bases). The V gene lost 6 bases and the J gene lost 1 base, with 8 bases spanning the gap. Germline CDR1 is KGHDR and CDR2 is SFDVKD. This CDR3 contains 13 residues. The CDR3: CATSLGGQETQYF. The CDR3 nucleotides are TGTGCCACCAGTCTCGGGGGCCAAGAGACCCAGTACTTC.

This clone was seen only a few times. CDR3 bases: TGTGCCAGCAGCCCCCCAGGGATGGATGAAAAACTGTTTTTT. Amino acid sequence: CASSPPGMDEKLFF. The chain has TRBV3-1 (or the pseudogene TRBV3-2) and TRBJ1-4; weak D call: TRBD1 (5 bases). CDR1 is LGHDT and CDR2 is YNNKEL in the germline V gene (reference sequence). V lost 4 bases and J 6 bases, leaving 12 bases between the germline ends. CDR3 length equals 14 residues.

The V gene is TRBV5-1, the J gene TRBJ2-2; the D gene is possibly TRBD2 (5 bases). The CDR3 loop spans 15 amino acids. Trimming pared 2 bases from V and 6 bases from J, leaving 14 bases between. CDR1 is SGHRS, CDR2 YFSETQ, per germline. The CDR3 here is CASSFDYVKAGELFF. In nucleotides, the CDR3 is TGCGCCAGCAGCTTTGACTACGTTAAGGCCGGGGAGCTGTTTTTT.

This chain joins TRBV5-6 and TRBJ1-2; 7 positions match TRBD1. The CDR3 has 14 amino acids. CDR1 SGHDT and CDR2 YYEEEE come from the germline V gene. V was pared by 1 base and J by 4 bases, with 4 bases of the junction left unmatched. As DNA, the CDR3 is TGTGCCAGCAGCTTGCACAGGGGTGCCTATGGCTACACCTTC. Residues: CASSLHRGAYGYTF.

The V call is TRBV30, the J call TRBJ2-7; TRBD1 is a possible D gene (6 bases). Germline assignment: CDR1 GTSNPN and CDR2 SVGIG (reference sequence). The CDR3 consists of 12 residues. Trimming left V 3 bases short and J 4 bases short, with 10 bases between. The CDR3: CAWRDSRYEQYF. CDR3 sequence (DNA): TGTGCCTGGAGGGACAGTCGATACGAGCAGTACTTC.

Only a few counts were recorded for this clone. This chain connects TRBV6-6 to TRBJ1-2; the D gene is possibly TRBD1 (5 bases). CDR1 MNHNY and CDR2 SVGAGI come from the germline V gene (reference sequence). The CDR3 extends over 16 amino acids. Trimming removed 2 bases from V and 0 bases from J, with 13 bases in between. CDR3: CASSYGQGGSNYGYTF. CDR3 in DNA: TGTGCCAGCAGTTACGGGCAGGGAGGATCTAACTATGGCTACACCTTC.